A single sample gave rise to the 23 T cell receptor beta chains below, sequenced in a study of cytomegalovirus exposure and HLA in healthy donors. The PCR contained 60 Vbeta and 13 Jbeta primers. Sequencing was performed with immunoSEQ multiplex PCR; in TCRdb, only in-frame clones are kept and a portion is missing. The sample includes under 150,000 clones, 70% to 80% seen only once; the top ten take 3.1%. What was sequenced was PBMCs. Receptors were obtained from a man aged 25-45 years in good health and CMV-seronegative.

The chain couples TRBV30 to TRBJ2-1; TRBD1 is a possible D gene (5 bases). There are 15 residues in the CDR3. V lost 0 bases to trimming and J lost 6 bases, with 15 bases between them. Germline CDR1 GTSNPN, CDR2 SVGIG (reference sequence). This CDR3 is CAWSVHPVRGNEQFF. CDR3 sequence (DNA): TGTGCCTGGAGTGTACATCCCGTAAGGGGCAATGAGCAGTTCTTC.

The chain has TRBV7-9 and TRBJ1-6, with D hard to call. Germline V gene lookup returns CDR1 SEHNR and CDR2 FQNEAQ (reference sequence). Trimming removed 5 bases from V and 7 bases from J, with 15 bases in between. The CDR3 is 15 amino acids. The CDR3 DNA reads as TGTGCCAGCAGCGCGGTCCCTATGGCCAATTCACCCCTCCACTTT. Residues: CASSAVPMANSPLHF.

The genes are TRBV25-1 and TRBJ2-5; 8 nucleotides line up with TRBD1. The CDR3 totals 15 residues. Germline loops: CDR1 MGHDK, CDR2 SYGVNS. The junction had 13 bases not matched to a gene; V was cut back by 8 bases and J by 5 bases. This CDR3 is CASGTGRTIGETQYF. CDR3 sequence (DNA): TGTGCCAGCGGGACAGGAAGAACTATAGGGGAGACCCAGTACTTC.

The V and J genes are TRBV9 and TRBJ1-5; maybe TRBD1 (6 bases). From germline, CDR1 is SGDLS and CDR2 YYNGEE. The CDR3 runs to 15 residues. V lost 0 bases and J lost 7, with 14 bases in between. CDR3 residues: CASSVDGGREQPQHF. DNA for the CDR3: TGTGCCAGCAGCGTAGACGGGGGGCGCGAGCAGCCCCAGCATTTT.

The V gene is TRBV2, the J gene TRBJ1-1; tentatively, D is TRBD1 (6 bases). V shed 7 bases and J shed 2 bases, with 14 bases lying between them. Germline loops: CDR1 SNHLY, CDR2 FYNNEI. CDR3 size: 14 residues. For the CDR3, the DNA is TGTGCCAGCATAAGGACAGAGTTTAACACTGAAGCTTTCTTT. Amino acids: CASIRTEFNTEAFF.

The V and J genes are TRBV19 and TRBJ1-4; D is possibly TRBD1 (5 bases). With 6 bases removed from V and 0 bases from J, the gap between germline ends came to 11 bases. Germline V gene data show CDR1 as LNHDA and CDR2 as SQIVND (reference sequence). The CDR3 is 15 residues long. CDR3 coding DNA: TGTGCCAGTAGCCAAGGGGATGCAACTAATGAAAAACTGTTTTTT. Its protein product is CASSQGDATNEKLFF.

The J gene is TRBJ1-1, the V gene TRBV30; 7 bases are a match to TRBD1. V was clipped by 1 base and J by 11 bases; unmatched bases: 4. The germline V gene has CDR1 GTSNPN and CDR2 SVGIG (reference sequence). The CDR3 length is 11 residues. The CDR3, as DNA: TGTGCCTGGAGTGCAGGGGGTATGGCTTTCTTT. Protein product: CAWSAGGMAFF. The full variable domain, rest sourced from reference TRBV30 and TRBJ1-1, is SQTIHQWPATLVQPVGSPLSLECTVEGTSNPNLYWYRQAAGRGLQLLFYSVGIGQISSEVPQNLSASRPQDRQFILSSKKLLLSDSGFYLCAWSAGGMAFFGQGTRLTVV.

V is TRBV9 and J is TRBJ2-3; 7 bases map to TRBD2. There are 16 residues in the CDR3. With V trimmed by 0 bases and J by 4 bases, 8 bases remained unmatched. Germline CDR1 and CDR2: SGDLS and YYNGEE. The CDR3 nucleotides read TGTGCCAGCAGCGTAGATCCAGGCGGGAGCTCAGATACGCAGTATTTT. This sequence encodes CASSVDPGGSSDTQYF.

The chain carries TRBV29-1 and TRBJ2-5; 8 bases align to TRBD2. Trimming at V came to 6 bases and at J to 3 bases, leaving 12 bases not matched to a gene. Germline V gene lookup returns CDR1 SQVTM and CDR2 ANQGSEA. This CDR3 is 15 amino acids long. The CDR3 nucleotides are TGCAGCGTCTTGGGACTAGGCGACCGAAAAGAGACCCAGTACTTC. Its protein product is CSVLGLGDRKETQYF.

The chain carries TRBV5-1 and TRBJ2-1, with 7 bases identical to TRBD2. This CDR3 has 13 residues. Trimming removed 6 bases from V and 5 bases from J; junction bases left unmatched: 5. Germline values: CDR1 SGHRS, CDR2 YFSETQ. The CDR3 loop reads CASTTSVNNEQFF. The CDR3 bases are TGCGCCAGCACTACTAGCGTAAACAATGAGCAGTTCTTC.

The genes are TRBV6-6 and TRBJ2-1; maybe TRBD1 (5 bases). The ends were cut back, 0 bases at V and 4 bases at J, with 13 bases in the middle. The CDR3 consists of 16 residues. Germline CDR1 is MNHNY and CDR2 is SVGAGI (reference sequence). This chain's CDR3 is CASSYSTVPRYNEQFF. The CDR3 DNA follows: TGTGCCAGCAGTTACTCGACAGTCCCAAGGTACAATGAGCAGTTCTTC.

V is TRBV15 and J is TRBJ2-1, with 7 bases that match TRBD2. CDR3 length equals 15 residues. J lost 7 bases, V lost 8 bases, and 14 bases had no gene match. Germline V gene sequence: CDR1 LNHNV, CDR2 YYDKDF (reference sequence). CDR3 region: CATGGDSGGGNEQFF. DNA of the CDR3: TGTGCCACCGGGGGGGATAGCGGTGGGGGGAATGAGCAGTTCTTC.

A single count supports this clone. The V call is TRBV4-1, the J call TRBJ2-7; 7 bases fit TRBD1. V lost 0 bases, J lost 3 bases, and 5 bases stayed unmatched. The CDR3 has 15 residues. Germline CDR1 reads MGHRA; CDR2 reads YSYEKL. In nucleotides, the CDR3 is TGCGCCAGCAGCCAAGATAGGGGACAGTACTACGAGCAGTACTTC. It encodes CASSQDRGQYYEQYF.

The CDR3 sequence is CASQGVMDTEAFF. CDR3 sequence (DNA): TGTGCCAGTCAGGGGGTTATGGACACTGAAGCTTTCTTT. The gene calls are TRBV27 and TRBJ1-1; TRBD1 matches at 7 bases. In germline, CDR1 is MNHEY, CDR2 SMNVEV (reference sequence). There are 13 residues in the CDR3. V gave up 9 bases and J gave up 3 bases; unmatched junction bases: 7.

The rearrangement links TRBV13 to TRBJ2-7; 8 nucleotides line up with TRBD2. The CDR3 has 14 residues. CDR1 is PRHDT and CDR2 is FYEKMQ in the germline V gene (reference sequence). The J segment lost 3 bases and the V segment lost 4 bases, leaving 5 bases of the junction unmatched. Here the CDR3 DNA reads TGTGCCAGCAGCTACCGGGAGGGAAACTACGAGCAGTACTTC. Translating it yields CASSYREGNYEQYF.

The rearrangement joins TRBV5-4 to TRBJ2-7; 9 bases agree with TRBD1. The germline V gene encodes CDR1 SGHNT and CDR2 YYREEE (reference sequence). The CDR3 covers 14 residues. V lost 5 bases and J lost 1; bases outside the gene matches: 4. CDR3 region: CASRMDRGSYEQYF. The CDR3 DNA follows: TGTGCCAGCAGAATGGACAGGGGATCCTACGAGCAGTACTTC. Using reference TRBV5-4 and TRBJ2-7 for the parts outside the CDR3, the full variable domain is ETGVTQSPTHLIKTRGQQVTLRCSSQSGHNTVSWYQQALGQGPQFIFQYYREEENGRGNFPPRFSGLQFPNYSSELNVNALELDDSALYLCASRMDRGSYEQYFGPGTRLTVT.

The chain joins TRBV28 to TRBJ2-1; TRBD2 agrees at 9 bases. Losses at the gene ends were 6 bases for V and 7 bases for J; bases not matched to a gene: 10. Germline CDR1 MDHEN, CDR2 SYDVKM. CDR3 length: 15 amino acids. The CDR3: CASSLSGSYRNEQFF. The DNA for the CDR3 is TGTGCCAGCAGCCTTAGCGGGAGTTACCGGAATGAGCAGTTCTTC.

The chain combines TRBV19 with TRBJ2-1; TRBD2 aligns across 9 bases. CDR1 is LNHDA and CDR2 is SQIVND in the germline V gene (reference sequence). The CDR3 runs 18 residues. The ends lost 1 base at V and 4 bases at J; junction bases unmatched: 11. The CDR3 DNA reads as TGTGCCAGTAGTATAGTGGCGGGAGGGCCCGGAACTTACAATGAGCAGTTCTTC. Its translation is CASSIVAGGPGTYNEQFF.

The chain's CDR3 is CSAQLPTRQLNYGYTF. As DNA, the CDR3 is TGCAGCGCCCAATTACCCACCCGACAGCTAAACTATGGCTACACCTTC. The chain recombines TRBV29-1 with TRBJ1-2, with a weak D call TRBD1 (5 bases). Germline V gives CDR1 SQVTM, CDR2 ANQGSEA. The V end was cut by 7 bases, the J end by 2 bases, with 23 bases between. CDR3 size: 16 residues.

The CDR3 bases are TGTGCCAGCTCACCGCCCATGGCCCACGAGCAGTACTTC. Translation gives CASSPPMAHEQYF. The V call is TRBV18, the J call TRBJ2-7; D is unclear. Between the trimmed V and J ends, which lost 3 bases and 5 bases, there was a span of 11 bases. This CDR3 spans 13 amino acids. Germline CDR1 KGHSH, CDR2 LQKENI. Combining the CDR3 with reference TRBV18 and TRBJ2-7 gives the whole variable domain NAGVMQNPRHLVRRRGQEARLRCSPMKGHSHVYWYRQLPEEGLKFMVYLQKENIIDESGMPKERFSAEFPKEGPSILRIQQVVRGDSAAYFCASSPPMAHEQYFGPGTRLTVT.

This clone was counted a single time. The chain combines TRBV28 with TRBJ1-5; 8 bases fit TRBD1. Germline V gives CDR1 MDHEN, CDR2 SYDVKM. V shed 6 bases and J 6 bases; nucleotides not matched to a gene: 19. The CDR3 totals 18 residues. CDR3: CASRQRAGGRMGGQPQHF. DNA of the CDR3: TGTGCCAGCAGACAGAGGGCAGGGGGCAGAATGGGCGGTCAGCCCCAGCATTTT.

Here the CDR3 DNA reads TGTGCCAGCAGCTCGAGAACAGGGGGGGACACCGGGGAGCTGTTTTTT. Translating gives CASSSRTGGDTGELFF. This sequence joins TRBV5-4 and TRBJ2-2, with D possibly TRBD1 on 8 matching bases. The CDR3 is made up of 16 amino acids. V lost 3 bases and J lost 3, with 15 bases in between. CDR1 and CDR2 (germline): SGHNT, YYREEE (reference sequence).

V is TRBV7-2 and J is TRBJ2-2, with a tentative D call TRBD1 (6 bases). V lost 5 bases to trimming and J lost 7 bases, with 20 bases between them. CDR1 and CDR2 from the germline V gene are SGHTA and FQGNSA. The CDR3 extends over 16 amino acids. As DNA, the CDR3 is TGTGCCAGCAGCCAAGTAGGGGGTTGGGAGATCGGGGAGCTGTTTTTT. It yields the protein CASSQVGGWEIGELFF.